This T cell receptor beta chain stems from a study of blood T cell repertoires in COVID-19. Study-wide background: Italy, Spain and the United States were the sources of the convalescent and acute COVID-19 samples. Nucleic acid was either cDNA or gDNA, and it came from T cells, B-cell-depleted T cells, or PBMCs.

Authors' processing steps: Amplification of reference gene primers provided the estimated nucleated cell counts. The repertoire was sequenced with immunoSEQ multiplex PCR; TCRdb's copy has only in-frame clones and lacks some. For V, J and clone size, that table is used; D and trimming come from the DNA. This table has around 290,000 clones, about 88% appearing once. With 3 bases clipped from V and 5 bases from J, the junction kept 8 bases outside the gene matches. CDR3 size: 15 residues. Germline-derived CDR1 and CDR2 are MDHEN and SYDVKM. Sequencing was done on a sample of peripheral blood. The source of this sequence is a woman between 65 and 79 years old with COVID-19, enrolled during active disease. This rearrangement joins TRBV28 to TRBJ1-1; TRBD1 matches at 8 bases. CDR3 coding DNA: TGTGCCAGCAGTTTCGTGACAGGGGTAGGAACTGAAGCTTTCTTT. It specifies CASSFVTGVGTEAFF. Supplemented by reference TRBV28 and TRBJ1-1, the full variable domain reads DVKVTQSSRYLVKRTGEKVFLECVQDMDHENMFWYRQDPGLGLRLIYFSYDVKMKEKGDIPEGYSVSREKKERFSLILESASTNQTSMYLCASSFVTGVGTEAFFGQGTRLTVV.